These 32 T cell receptor beta chains were sequenced from one sample in a study of OX40 agonist ivuxolimab in advanced cancers. Assay: immunoSEQ multiplex PCR; the TCRdb copy retains only in-frame clones and omits some. This table has 60,000 to 65,000 clones, around 93% appearing once. The input for sequencing was CD4+ or CD8+ T cells sorted from blood, taken in a trial of the OX40 agonist ivuxolimab. Every receptor here comes from an adult with an advanced solid tumor such as melanoma, head and neck, liver or kidney cancer.

This clone was found once. V gene TRBV10-2 combines with J gene TRBJ2-7; a weak D match, TRBD1 (6 bases). The CDR3 runs 12 residues. V lost 6 bases and J lost 3, with 9 bases in between. Germline V lookup: CDR1 WSHSY, CDR2 SAAADI. CDR3 DNA sequence: TGCGCCAGCAGCCCAGGGGTCTACGAGCAGTACTTC. This translates into CASSPGVYEQYF.

The chain's CDR3 is CASSSPRTGWGSTDTQYF. In nucleotides, the CDR3 is TGTGCCAGCAGCTCTCCTAGGACAGGGTGGGGGAGCACAGATACGCAGTATTTT. The V call is TRBV7-9, the J call TRBJ2-3, with 8 bases matching TRBD1. Germline V gene sequence: CDR1 SEHNR, CDR2 FQNEAQ (reference sequence). Losses at the gene ends were 4 bases for V and 0 bases for J; bases not matched to a gene: 12. The CDR3 is 18 amino acids.

The chain links TRBV6-5 to TRBJ2-7; TRBD1 matches at 10 bases. The ends lost 0 bases at V and 4 bases at J; junction bases unmatched: 3. Germline-derived CDR1 and CDR2 are MNHEY and SVGAGI. CDR3 length equals 15 residues. This CDR3 reads CASSYSSGQGYEQYF. For the CDR3, the DNA is TGTGCCAGCAGTTACTCGTCGGGACAGGGGTACGAGCAGTACTTC.

The genes are TRBV6-6 and TRBJ2-1; D remains unclear. The CDR3 runs 12 residues. Trimming shortened V by 4 bases and J by 4 bases, and 5 bases separated the two germline ends. Germline V gives CDR1 MNHNY, CDR2 SVGAGI (reference sequence). The CDR3 sequence: CASSFDYNEQFF. The CDR3, as DNA: TGTGCCAGCAGTTTTGATTACAATGAGCAGTTCTTC.

V gene TRBV7-2 combines with J gene TRBJ2-7; D ambiguous. Germline V gene lookup returns CDR1 SGHTA and CDR2 FQGNSA. The V end was cut by 3 bases, the J end by 1 base, with 10 bases between. The CDR3 spans 14 residues. CDR3 sequence (DNA): TGTGCCAGCAGCTTTGACTTAGGGTCCTACGAGCAGTACTTC. Translated: CASSFDLGSYEQYF.

V gene TRBV19 combines with J gene TRBJ1-1; 7 bases line up with TRBD1. The J segment lost 0 bases and the V segment lost 6 bases, leaving 19 bases of the junction unmatched. This CDR3 region has 19 residues. The germline gives CDR1 LNHDA, CDR2 SQIVND (reference sequence). CDR3 nucleotides: TGTGCCAGTAGATATCCAGAATCACAGGGGCCCTTAATGAACACTGAAGCTTTCTTT. Translated: CASRYPESQGPLMNTEAFF.

This rearrangement joins TRBV4-1 to TRBJ1-1; no reliable D call. The germline gives CDR1 MGHRA, CDR2 YSYEKL. The CDR3 extends over 16 amino acids. Trimming shortened V by 0 bases and J by 4 bases, and 15 bases separated the two germline ends. This CDR3 is CASSQESGIRLTEAFF. The CDR3 DNA is TGCGCCAGCAGCCAAGAGTCCGGGATCAGACTCACTGAAGCTTTCTTT.

The chain has TRBV5-6 and TRBJ2-7; 7 nucleotides align to TRBD1. Trimming at V came to 0 bases and at J to 3 bases, leaving 6 bases not matched to a gene. This CDR3 comprises 15 residues. Germline values: CDR1 SGHDT, CDR2 YYEEEE. This CDR3 is CASSLVTGNFYEQYF. The CDR3 DNA follows: TGTGCCAGCAGCTTGGTGACAGGGAATTTCTACGAGCAGTACTTC.

The chain carries TRBV7-9 and TRBJ2-5, with TRBD2 as a possible D gene (6 bases). This CDR3 is built from 15 residues. V lost 1 base to trimming and J lost 2 bases, with 11 bases between them. Germline CDR1 and CDR2: SEHNR and FQNEAQ (reference sequence). Here the CDR3 reads CASSLDRDLQETQYF. CDR3 nucleotide sequence: TGTGCCAGCAGCTTAGATCGGGACTTACAAGAGACCCAGTACTTC.

This clone has a single count. V usage is TRBV7-3 and J usage is TRBJ2-1; TRBD2 matches 9 bases. The CDR3 extends over 15 amino acids. Germline V lookup: CDR1 SGHTA, CDR2 FQGTGA. The ends lost 0 bases at V and 8 bases at J; junction bases unmatched: 5. CDR3 residues: CASSLTGLADDEQFF. Written as DNA, the CDR3 is TGTGCCAGCAGCTTAACGGGACTAGCCGACGATGAGCAGTTCTTC.

V gene TRBV25-1 combines with J gene TRBJ2-5, with 8 bases aligning to TRBD1. After removal of 9 bases from V and 5 bases from J, the junction contained 8 bases not matched to a gene. The CDR3 runs to 13 residues. CDR1 is MGHDK, CDR2 SYGVNS, per germline. Here the CDR3 DNA reads TGTGCCAGTGGAACGGACAGGGAGGAGACCCAGTACTTC. It specifies CASGTDREETQYF.

This sequence joins TRBV4-2 and TRBJ1-4; D not certain. This CDR3 has 16 amino acids. Looked up from germline, CDR1 is LGHNA and CDR2 is YNFKEQ. Trimming removed 2 bases from V and 0 bases from J, with 10 bases in between. CDR3 in DNA: TGTGCCAGCAGCCAACTGTTCGCCGCAACTAATGAAAAACTGTTTTTT. Protein product: CASSQLFAATNEKLFF.

The genes are TRBV18 and TRBJ1-4, with no clear D. Germline CDR1 and CDR2: KGHSH and LQKENI. The V end was cut by 4 bases, the J end by 4 bases, with 7 bases between. The CDR3 is made up of 13 amino acids. The CDR3 region is CASSRAGNEKLFF. DNA for the CDR3: TGTGCCAGCTCACGAGCGGGTAATGAAAAACTGTTTTTT.

V usage is TRBV19 and J usage is TRBJ2-5, with D maybe TRBD1 (5 bases). This CDR3 comprises 15 residues. Germline-derived CDR1 and CDR2 are LNHDA and SQIVND (reference sequence). Between the trimmed V and J ends, which lost 5 bases and 8 bases, there was a span of 21 bases. This CDR3 is CASSFILQQVDTQYF. CDR3 DNA: TGTGCCAGTAGTTTCATACTGCAACAGGTCGACACCCAGTACTTC.

The genes are TRBV12-5 and TRBJ2-5; 13 nucleotides line up with TRBD2. V was pared by 5 bases and J by 5 bases, with 8 bases of the junction left unmatched. Germline V lookup: CDR1 LGHNT, CDR2 FRNRAP. CDR3 size: 16 residues. CDR3 sequence: CASGIGLAGAGETQYF. Written as DNA, the CDR3 is TGTGCTAGTGGTATAGGACTAGCGGGAGCCGGGGAGACCCAGTACTTC.

V usage is TRBV7-9 and J usage is TRBJ2-5; 7 positions match TRBD2. Germline CDR1 SEHNR, CDR2 FQNEAQ (reference sequence). This CDR3 spans 16 amino acids. V was clipped by 4 bases and J by 2 bases; unmatched bases: 10. The CDR3 nucleotides read TGTGCCAGCAGCTCCAGGACTAGAGGGGTTCAAGAGACCCAGTACTTC. Amino acid sequence: CASSSRTRGVQETQYF.

This sequence joins TRBV4-1 and TRBJ2-5, with 9 bases identical to TRBD1. Gene TRBJ2-7 matches the end of the DNA better, so the J call may be wrong. The CDR3 sequence is 15 residues long. Germline V gives CDR1 MGHRA, CDR2 YSYEKL. CDR3 sequence (DNA): TGCGCCAGCAGCCAAGGACAGGGGGGGTCCTACGAGCAGTACTTC. It specifies CASSQGQGGSYEQYF.

The chain has TRBV21-1 and TRBJ2-7; TRBD2, the D gene given by the table, was not confirmed from the DNA. TRBV21-1 constitutes a pseudogene. The CDR3 totals 22 residues. The CDR3 loop is CASSKECLGLAGDDGVTYEQYF. The CDR3 DNA sequence: TGTGCCAGCAGCAAAGAATGCCTCGGACTAGCGGGAGATGATGGAGTGACCTACGAGCAGTACTTC.

Details on this clone: The junction differs from germline at one of its ends, possibly a read error. The V call is TRBV7-9, the J call TRBJ2-1; 11 positions agree with TRBD2. The CDR3 runs to 14 residues. Germline lookup yields CDR1 SEHNR and CDR2 FQNEAQ (reference sequence). The CDR3 DNA follows: TGTGCCAGCAGCGTAGCGGGAGGGTACAATGAGCAGTTCTTC. Translation gives CASSVAGGYNEQFF.

The chain recombines TRBV7-8 with TRBJ2-1; 9 positions match TRBD1. The CDR3 is 20 amino acids. Germline CDR1 and CDR2: SGHVS and FQNEAQ. The J segment lost 5 bases and the V segment lost 6 bases, leaving 23 bases of the junction unmatched. CDR3 residues: CASRPDRGGIRPLTNNEQFF. The CDR3 nucleotides are TGTGCCAGCAGACCCGACAGGGGGGGGATACGACCACTTACAAACAATGAGCAGTTCTTC.

The CDR3 nucleotides read TGTGCCAGCAGCTTATATGCGGGGGCGCGATACAATGAGCAGTTCTTC. The encoded protein is CASSLYAGARYNEQFF. The chain is built from TRBV11-3 and TRBJ2-1; D is perhaps TRBD2 (7 bases). The germline V gene has CDR1 SGHNT and CDR2 YENEEA. Deletions cut 2 bases from V and 4 bases from J, with 15 bases between. CDR3 length: 16 amino acids.

CDR3 protein: CASSPLSSPYNEQFF. The CDR3 coding sequence is TGTGCCAGCAGCCCCCTCTCCTCACCCTACAATGAGCAGTTCTTC. The chain has TRBV7-6 and TRBJ2-1; no reliable D call. Germline-derived CDR1 and CDR2 are SGHVS and FNYEAQ. The V end was cut by 5 bases, the J end by 2 bases, with 13 bases between. This CDR3 has 15 amino acids.

The chain joins TRBV7-8 to TRBJ2-7, with D possibly matching TRBD2 (5 bases). Trimming removed 1 base at V and 3 bases at J, with 16 bases between. The CDR3 consists of 16 residues. Germline values: CDR1 SGHVS, CDR2 FQNEAQ. The CDR3 sequence: CASSLGRTLRDYEQYF. As DNA, the CDR3 is TGTGCCAGCAGCTTAGGGAGGACCCTAAGGGACTACGAGCAGTACTTC.

The chain uses TRBV28 and TRBJ2-5, with TRBD1 matching over 7 bases. The CDR3 covers 15 residues. Trimming removed 6 bases from V and 0 bases from J; junction bases left unmatched: 7. Per germline, CDR1 MDHEN and CDR2 SYDVKM. DNA of the CDR3: TGTGCCAGCAGCTCGGGACAGAACCACCAAGAGACCCAGTACTTC. It translates to CASSSGQNHQETQYF.

CDR3 region: CASSQGGGGDTYEQYF. CDR3 bases: TGCGCCAGCAGCCAAGGAGGGGGTGGAGATACCTACGAGCAGTACTTC. The chain uses TRBV4-3 and TRBJ2-7, with D perhaps TRBD1 (6 bases). Trimming shortened V by 1 base and J by 2 bases, and 15 bases separated the two germline ends. From germline, CDR1 is LGHNA and CDR2 YSLEER. This CDR3 is 16 amino acids long.

V gene TRBV2 combines with J gene TRBJ2-1, with D maybe TRBD2 (6 bases). Germline CDR1 and CDR2: SNHLY and FYNNEI. V dropped 3 bases and J dropped 9 bases, with 12 bases sitting between them. There are 13 residues in the CDR3. In DNA, the CDR3 is TGTGCCAGCAGTGAGGGTACGGGGGTTGAGCAGTTCTTC. It specifies CASSEGTGVEQFF.

The gene calls are TRBV4-1 and TRBJ2-1; 13 bases line up with TRBD2. V shed 0 bases and J 6 bases; nucleotides not matched to a gene: 8. This CDR3 is built from 18 residues. Germline CDR1 and CDR2: MGHRA and YSYEKL. CDR3 nucleotides: TGCGCCAGCAGCCAAGAGGTACTAGCGGGAGGGGAGTTCAATGAGCAGTTCTTC. It codes for CASSQEVLAGGEFNEQFF.

The rearrangement links TRBV15 to TRBJ2-1; 10 bases line up with TRBD2. Germline V gene data show CDR1 as LNHNV and CDR2 as YYDKDF (reference sequence). The CDR3 has 14 amino acids. The V and J ends lost 2 bases and 9 bases, in that order; junction bases with no gene match: 4. CDR3 sequence: CATSRLAGAVEQFF. CDR3 coding DNA: TGTGCCACCAGCAGACTAGCGGGAGCCGTTGAGCAGTTCTTC.

V usage is TRBV5-1 and J usage is TRBJ1-4; D possibly corresponds to TRBD1 (5 bases). The V gene lost 3 bases and the J gene lost 12 bases, with 12 bases spanning the gap. This CDR3 has 12 amino acids. Germline V gene lookup returns CDR1 SGHRS and CDR2 YFSETQ. The DNA for the CDR3 is TGCGCCAGCAGCTCCGGGGACTTGGAACTGTTTTTT. Protein sequence: CASSSGDLELFF.

The chain couples TRBV7-2 to TRBJ1-1; no definite D call. The CDR3 loop spans 14 amino acids. Germline V gene data show CDR1 as SGHTA and CDR2 as FQGNSA. Trimming removed 4 bases at V and 0 bases at J, with 9 bases between. The CDR3, as DNA: TGTGCCAGCAGCTCCGTCTCAGTGAACACTGAAGCTTTCTTT. As protein: CASSSVSVNTEAFF.

The chain has TRBV11-2 and TRBJ2-2; 7 bases line up with TRBD2. V shed 0 bases, J shed 4 bases, and the junction held 8 bases outside the gene matches. There are 17 residues in the CDR3. Per germline, CDR1 SGHAT and CDR2 FQNNGV. CDR3 in amino acids: CASSLEWSSGITGELFF. The CDR3 bases are TGTGCCAGCAGCTTAGAATGGTCTAGCGGAATCACCGGGGAGCTGTTTTTT.

V gene TRBV28 combines with J gene TRBJ2-1, with 7 nucleotides matching TRBD2. The CDR3 is made up of 14 amino acids. The V gene's germline CDR1 is MDHEN and CDR2 SYDVKM. V was clipped by 4 bases and J by 4 bases; unmatched bases: 4. This chain's CDR3 is CASSSPSGYNEQFF. Written as DNA, the CDR3 is TGTGCCAGCAGTTCTCCTAGCGGTTACAATGAGCAGTTCTTC.